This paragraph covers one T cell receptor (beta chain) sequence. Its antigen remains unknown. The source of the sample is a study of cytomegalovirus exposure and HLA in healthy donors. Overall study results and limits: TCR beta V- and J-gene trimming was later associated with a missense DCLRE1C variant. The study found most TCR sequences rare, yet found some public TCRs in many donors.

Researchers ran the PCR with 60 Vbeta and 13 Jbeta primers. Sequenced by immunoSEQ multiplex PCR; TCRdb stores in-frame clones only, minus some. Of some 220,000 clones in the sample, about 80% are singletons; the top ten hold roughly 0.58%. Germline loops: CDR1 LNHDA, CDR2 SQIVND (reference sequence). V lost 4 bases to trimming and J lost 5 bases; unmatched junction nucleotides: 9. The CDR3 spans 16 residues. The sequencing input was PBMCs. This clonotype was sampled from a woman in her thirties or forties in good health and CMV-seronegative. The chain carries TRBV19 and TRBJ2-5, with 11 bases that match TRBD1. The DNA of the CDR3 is TGTGCCAGTAGTACCCGGGACAGGGGGTCTTGGGAGACCCAGTACTTC. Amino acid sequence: CASSTRDRGSWETQYF. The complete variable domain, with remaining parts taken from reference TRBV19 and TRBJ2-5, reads DGGITQSPKYLFRKEGQNVTLSCEQNLNHDAMYWYRQDPGQGLRLIYYSQIVNDFQKGDIAEGYSVSREKKESFPLTVTSAQKNPTAFYLCASSTRDRGSWETQYFGPGTRLLVL.